This T cell receptor (beta chain) was documented in a study of T cells expressing NK-cell markers. Study-level information: Among the eight sequenced donors, seven tested HCMV-seropositive and one tested seronegative. Study-level points and caveats: No clear determination of HCMV specificity was made for expanded NKG2C+ T cell clones. For four donors, these clonotypes were likewise the leading ones in the CD3+CD56-NKG2C+ fraction.

The CDR3 has 13 residues. CDR1 is KGHSH and CDR2 is LQKENI in the germline V gene. UMIs accompanied the 5'RACE template switching by which TCR beta cDNA was made. TCRdb re-called the 5' RACE reads and shows each CDR3 protein once, DNA omitted. The specimen's table records 130,000 to 150,000 distinct CDR3 sequences. For this clonotype: Its antigen is not known.

The rearrangement joins TRBV18 to TRBJ1-1; the TRBD1 assignment by TCRdb is unverifiable without DNA. Source material: blood T cells: a sorted CD56 or NKG2C T cell subset, CD4+ or CD8+ T cells, or bulk PBMC T cells (not recorded which). The receptor's source is a man in his late teens or twenties in good health. CDR3 sequence reads: CASSTGGDTEAFF. The entire variable domain, with the rest obtained from reference TRBV18 and TRBJ1-1, is as follows: NAGVMQNPRHLVRRRGQEARLRCSPMKGHSHVYWYRQLPEEGLKFMVYLQKENIIDESGMPKERFSAEFPKEGPSILRIQQVVRGDSAAYFCASSTGGDTEAFFGQGTRLTVV.